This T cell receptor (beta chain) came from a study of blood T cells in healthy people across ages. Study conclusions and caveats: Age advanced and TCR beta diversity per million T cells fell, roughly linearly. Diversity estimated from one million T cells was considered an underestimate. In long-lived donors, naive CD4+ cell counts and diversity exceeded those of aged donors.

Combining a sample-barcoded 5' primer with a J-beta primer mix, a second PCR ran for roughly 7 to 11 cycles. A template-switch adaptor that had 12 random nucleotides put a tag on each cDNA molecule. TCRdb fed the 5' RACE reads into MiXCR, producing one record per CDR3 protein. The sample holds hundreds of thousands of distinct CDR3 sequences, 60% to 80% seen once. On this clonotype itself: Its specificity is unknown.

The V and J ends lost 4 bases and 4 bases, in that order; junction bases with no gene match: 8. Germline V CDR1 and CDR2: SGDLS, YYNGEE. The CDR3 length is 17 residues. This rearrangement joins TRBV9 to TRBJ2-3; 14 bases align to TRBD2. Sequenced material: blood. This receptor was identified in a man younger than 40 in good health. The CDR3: CASSPGLAGGFADTQYF. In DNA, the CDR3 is TGTGCCAGCAGCCCAGGACTAGCGGGGGGATTCGCAGATACGCAGTATTTT. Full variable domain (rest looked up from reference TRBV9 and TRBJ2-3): DSGVTQTPKHLITATGQRVTLRCSPRSGDLSVYWYQQSLDQGLQFLIQYYNGEERAKGNILERFSAQQFPDLHSELNLSSLELGDSALYFCASSPGLAGGFADTQYFGPGTRLTVL.